Listed below are T cell receptor beta chains from one sample, sequenced in a study of blood T cell repertoires in COVID-19. Generated by immunoSEQ multiplex PCR, the TCRdb table keeps only in-frame clones and is missing some. In the table there are 200,000 to 250,000 clones, under 90% of which are singletons. Sequenced sample: PBMCs or T cells enriched from blood (not recorded which). The receptor set was obtained from a man aged 60 to 75 who had recovered from COVID-19. Both conserved end residues are part of each CDR3. A D gene is named only where the DNA matches it firmly. Clone size is given for some rows only: seen once, a few or many times, or a class if the clone is expanded.

j_gene,v_gene,d_gene,abundance,CDR3aa,CDR3nt
TRBJ1-1,TRBV18,TRBD1,.,CASSYPTGEAEAFF,TGTGCCAGCTCCTATCCGACAGGGGAGGCTGAAGCTTTCTTT
TRBJ2-1,TRBV6-5,.,.,CASNRGSHQNNEQFF,TGTGCCAGCAACCGGGGGTCACACCAAAACAATGAGCAGTTCTTC
TRBJ2-5,TRBV2,.,.,CASSDRGSTQETQYF,TGTGCCAGCAGTGACCGGGGGAGCACCCAAGAGACCCAGTACTTC
TRBJ2-7,TRBV5-1,TRBD2,.,CASKTGTTESYEQYF,TGCGCCAGCAAAACCGGGACTACCGAATCCTACGAGCAGTACTTC
TRBJ1-4,TRBV5-1,TRBD1,few,CASSPTPAGTGVTKLFF,TGCGCCAGCAGCCCTACCCCGGCGGGGACAGGGGTTACAAAACTGTTTTTT
TRBJ2-5,TRBV11-3,.,.,CASSLDLGTLKTQYF,TGTGCCAGCAGCTTAGATCTTGGGACACTCAAGACCCAGTACTTC
TRBJ2-1,TRBV2,TRBD1,.,CASKMPLGDRGHGEQFF,TGTGCCAGCAAGATGCCGCTTGGGGACAGGGGACACGGTGAGCAGTTCTTC
TRBJ1-1,TRBV18,.,.,CASSPPAQNTEAFF,TGTGCCAGCTCACCACCGGCTCAGAACACTGAAGCTTTCTTT
TRBJ1-2,TRBV5-8,.,.,CASSLVGGGGYGYTF,TGTGCCAGCAGCTTGGTCGGTGGGGGAGGCTATGGCTACACCTTC
TRBJ2-1,TRBV3-1/TRBV3-2,TRBD2,.,CASSLLAGDFYNEQFF,TGTGCCAGCAGCCTCCTAGCGGGGGACTTCTACAATGAGCAGTTCTTC
TRBJ2-5,TRBV2,.,.,CASSDIGAGEETQYF,TGTGCCAGCAGTGATATTGGGGCAGGTGAAGAGACCCAGTACTTC
TRBJ1-2,TRBV6-2/TRBV6-3,.,once,CASSYSGGDIYGYTF,TGTGCCAGCAGTTACTCTGGGGGGGACATCTATGGCTACACCTTC
TRBJ2-6,TRBV6-2/TRBV6-3,.,.,CASSYSGNSGANVLTF,TGTGCCAGCAGTTACTCGGGCAACTCTGGGGCCAACGTCCTGACTTTC
TRBJ2-7,TRBV10-3,TRBD1,few,CATWDRGRNEQYF,TGTGCCACCTGGGACAGGGGGAGAAACGAGCAGTACTTC
TRBJ2-7,TRBV11-3,TRBD1,once,CASSQWTGPTSYEQYF,TGTGCCAGCAGCCAATGGACAGGGCCGACCTCCTACGAGCAGTACTTC
TRBJ1-3,TRBV18,.,.,CASSPTGNSGNTIYF,TGTGCCAGCTCACCTACAGGGAACTCTGGAAACACCATATATTTT
TRBJ2-7,TRBV19,TRBD2,.,CASSIRAGGLEQYF,TGTGCCAGTAGTATTCGAGCGGGGGGGCTCGAGCAGTACTTC
TRBJ2-1,TRBV7-9,TRBD2,.,CASSSSSGAYNEQFF,TGTGCCAGCAGCTCAAGTAGCGGGGCCTACAATGAGCAGTTCTTC
TRBJ2-3,TRBV29-1,.,once,CSVVFPLRGTDTQYF,TGCAGCGTTGTCTTTCCTCTTAGGGGGACAGATACGCAGTATTTT
TRBJ1-6,TRBV6-5,.,.,CASTPGGGNSPLHF,TGTGCCAGCACCCCGGGGGGCGGTAATTCACCCCTCCACTTT
TRBJ1-1,TRBV5-8,.,few,CASSQGVVNTEAFF,TGTGCCAGCAGCCAGGGTGTGGTGAACACTGAAGCTTTCTTT
TRBJ1-6,TRBV7-9,.,many,CASSSPGHGSPLHF,TGTGCCAGCAGCTCCCCGGGACACGGATCACCCCTCCACTTT
TRBJ1-2,TRBV6-1,TRBD1,.,CASSESGQGFGYTF,TGTGCCAGCAGTGAATCCGGACAGGGGTTTGGCTACACCTTC
TRBJ2-1,TRBV9,TRBD2,.,CASSSRSGVLNEQFF,TGTGCCAGCAGCTCCAGGAGCGGGGTTCTAAATGAGCAGTTCTTC
TRBJ2-7,TRBV5-6,TRBD2,many,CASSLMGGSSYEQYF,TGTGCCAGCAGCTTAATGGGGGGGAGCTCCTACGAGCAGTACTTC
TRBJ2-5,TRBV29-1,TRBD2,.,CSVKLAGDQETQYF,TGCAGCGTTAAACTAGCGGGGGACCAAGAGACCCAGTACTTC
TRBJ2-5,TRBV27,.,.,CASSLSRVETQYF,TGTGCCAGCAGTTTATCGAGGGTCGAGACCCAGTACTTC
TRBJ1-1,TRBV19,TRBD1,.,CASSILTGGASEAFF,TGTGCCAGTAGTATCCTGACAGGGGGCGCCTCTGAAGCTTTCTTT
TRBJ1-1,TRBV19,.,.,CASTGLKNTEAFF,TGTGCCAGTACGGGACTCAAGAACACTGAAGCTTTCTTT
TRBJ1-6,TRBV2,.,.,CASSEIRGEAPLHF,TGTGCCAGCAGTGAAATTAGAGGGGAGGCACCCCTCCACTTT
TRBJ1-1,TRBV19,.,.,CASSHMQGKNTEAFF,TGTGCCAGTAGTCACATGCAGGGGAAGAACACTGAAGCTTTCTTT
TRBJ1-5,TRBV18,.,once,CASNGGPGTRGNQPQHF,TGTGCCAGCAATGGGGGCCCGGGCACCCGAGGCAATCAGCCCCAGCATTTT
TRBJ1-2,TRBV12-5,.,once,CASGLALNYGYTF,TGTGCTAGTGGTTTGGCACTAAACTATGGCTACACCTTC
TRBJ2-2,TRBV19,TRBD1,.,CASSITGGTNTGELFF,TGTGCCAGTAGTATTACAGGGGGAACGAACACCGGGGAGCTGTTTTTT
TRBJ1-3,TRBV6-1,.,once,CASSEDRSPGNTIYF,TGTGCCAGCAGTGAAGACAGGTCTCCTGGAAACACCATATATTTT
TRBJ2-7,TRBV6-2/TRBV6-3,TRBD1,.,CASSPRGLGTYEQYF,TGTGCCAGCAGTCCCAGGGGGCTTGGGACCTACGAGCAGTACTTC
TRBJ2-7,TRBV9,TRBD1,few,CASSRGGTGLTYEQYF,TGTGCCAGCAGCAGAGGCGGGACAGGCTTAACCTACGAGCAGTACTTC
TRBJ1-1,TRBV5-1,.,.,CASSLAGEVMNTEAFF,TGCGCCAGCAGCTTGGCCGGCGAGGTTATGAACACTGAAGCTTTCTTT
TRBJ1-2,TRBV3-1/TRBV3-2,TRBD1,.,CASSHRTGDGYTF,TGTGCCAGCAGCCACCGGACAGGGGATGGCTACACCTTC
TRBJ2-3,TRBV5-1,TRBD2,.,CASRSGSGGTDTQYF,TGCGCCAGCAGGTCTGGGAGCGGGGGCACAGATACGCAGTATTTT
TRBJ1-6,TRBV24-1,TRBD1,.,CATSRDRNSPLHF,TGTGCCACCAGTCGGGACAGAAATTCACCCCTCCACTTT
TRBJ2-5,TRBV24-1,TRBD2,.,CATSDTGERGPETQYF,TGTGCCACCAGTGATACGGGTGAGCGGGGGCCGGAGACCCAGTACTTC
TRBJ1-2,TRBV5-1,.,.,CASSPDRQDYGYTF,TGCGCCAGCAGCCCGGACAGACAAGACTATGGCTACACCTTC
TRBJ2-3,TRBV19,TRBD1,.,CASSNVRTGGQDTQYF,TGTGCCAGTAGTAATGTCCGGACAGGGGGTCAAGATACGCAGTATTTT
TRBJ2-4,TRBV19,TRBD2,once,CASSISSGNIQYF,TGTGCCAGTAGTATATCTAGCGGAAACATTCAGTACTTC
TRBJ1-2,TRBV25-1,TRBD1,.,CASSFTGASRGYTF,TGTGCCAGCAGTTTTACAGGGGCCTCGCGAGGCTACACCTTC
TRBJ1-1,TRBV12-3/TRBV12-4,.,.,CASNLDYTEAFF,TGTGCCAGCAACCTGGACTACACTGAAGCTTTCTTT